The 28 T cell receptor beta chains in this list originate from one sample, sequenced in a study of cytomegalovirus exposure and HLA in healthy donors. The primer mix had 60 Vbeta and 13 Jbeta primers. Here immunoSEQ multiplex PCR was the method, and the copy in TCRdb shows in-frame clones only, minus some. The repertoire consists of approximately 140,000 clones, with more than 65% occurring once and the leading ten covering approximately 2.4%. Sample: PBMCs. The receptors here all came from a man between 45 and 60 years old in good health and CMV-seronegative.

The rearrangement uses TRBV9 and TRBJ1-3; TRBD1 aligns across 7 bases. V lost 0 bases, J lost 0 bases, and 12 bases stayed unmatched. CDR1 is SGDLS and CDR2 is YYNGEE in the germline V gene. This CDR3 region has 19 residues. CDR3 in amino acids: CASSVAGTGDGPSGNTIYF. The CDR3 nucleotides are TGTGCCAGCAGCGTAGCTGGCACAGGGGATGGGCCCTCTGGAAACACCATATATTTT. The full variable domain, with the rest looked up from reference TRBV9 and TRBJ1-3, is DSGVTQTPKHLITATGQRVTLRCSPRSGDLSVYWYQQSLDQGLQFLIQYYNGEERAKGNILERFSAQQFPDLHSELNLSSLELGDSALYFCASSVAGTGDGPSGNTIYFGEGSWLTVV.

The V call is TRBV5-4, the J call TRBJ2-3, with 10 bases fitting TRBD2. This CDR3 comprises 14 residues. Trimming at V came to 4 bases and at J to 4 bases, leaving 3 bases not matched to a gene. Germline V gene sequence: CDR1 SGHNT, CDR2 YYREEE (reference sequence). CDR3 residues: CASSISGGPDTQYF. The CDR3 DNA follows: TGTGCCAGCAGCATTAGCGGGGGGCCAGATACGCAGTATTTT.

This clone was seen only a few times. The chain employs TRBV29-1 and TRBJ2-1; weak D call: TRBD1 (6 bases). The CDR3 covers 14 residues. V dropped 1 base and J dropped 5 bases, with 12 bases sitting between them. In germline, CDR1 is SQVTM, CDR2 ANQGSEA. The CDR3 DNA reads as TGCAGCGTTGAAGTACAGGGATTCCACAATGAGCAGTTCTTC. This encodes CSVEVQGFHNEQFF.

The rearrangement joins TRBV7-9 to TRBJ2-7; 10 bases are a match to TRBD1. The CDR3 contains 15 residues. Germline values: CDR1 SEHNR, CDR2 FQNEAQ (reference sequence). V lost 5 bases and J lost 2; bases outside the gene matches: 6. The CDR3 sequence: CASSQAGTGAYEQYF. CDR3 bases: TGTGCCAGCAGCCAGGCCGGGACAGGGGCCTACGAGCAGTACTTC.

The chain recombines TRBV27 with TRBJ1-4, with D maybe TRBD1 (5 bases). The germline V gene has CDR1 MNHEY and CDR2 SMNVEV (reference sequence). The CDR3 covers 15 residues. With 8 bases removed from V and 0 bases from J, the gap between germline ends came to 13 bases. The CDR3 DNA follows: TGTGCCAGCGGTTCCCCGGGGGCAACTAATGAAAAACTGTTTTTT. As protein: CASGSPGATNEKLFF.

The chain has TRBV30 and TRBJ2-1; 8 bases fit TRBD2. The CDR3 loop spans 16 amino acids. The germline V gene has CDR1 GTSNPN and CDR2 SVGIG (reference sequence). With V trimmed by 2 bases and J by 9 bases, 15 bases remained unmatched. The CDR3 DNA reads as TGTGCCTGGAGTCATAAACCGGGGGGGCCTCTCTCTGAGCAGTTCTTC. Its protein product is CAWSHKPGGPLSEQFF.

J is TRBJ1-6 and V is TRBV11-3; tentative D call: TRBD1 (5 bases). Germline V lookup: CDR1 SGHNT, CDR2 YENEEA. The CDR3 contains 13 residues. V dropped 1 base and J dropped 8 bases, with 6 bases sitting between them. The DNA for the CDR3 is TGTGCCAGCAGCTTAGTCAGGGATTCACCCCTCCACTTT. Translating gives CASSLVRDSPLHF.

V usage is TRBV2 and J usage is TRBJ1-5; 8 bases match TRBD1. CDR1 and CDR2 from the germline V gene are SNHLY and FYNNEI. The V and J ends lost 6 bases and 4 bases, in that order; junction bases with no gene match: 5. This CDR3 is 14 amino acids long. This CDR3 is CASSGTGQNQPQHF. In DNA, the CDR3 is TGTGCCAGCAGCGGGACAGGCCAAAATCAGCCCCAGCATTTT.

The genes are TRBV27 and TRBJ2-7; 9 nucleotides align to TRBD1. The CDR3 runs 14 residues. The germline gives CDR1 MNHEY, CDR2 SMNVEV (reference sequence). Trimming at V came to 6 bases and at J to 5 bases, leaving 8 bases not matched to a gene. The CDR3 loop reads CASRVGQGINEQYF. In DNA form, the CDR3 reads TGTGCCAGCAGGGTAGGACAGGGGATAAACGAGCAGTACTTC.

This clone showed up just once. This chain uses TRBV11-3 with TRBJ2-1, with D uncertain. Deletions cut 1 base from V and 4 bases from J, with 5 bases between. The V gene's germline CDR1 is SGHNT and CDR2 YENEEA. The CDR3 spans 13 residues. CDR3 loop: CASSLAQYNEQFF. The DNA for the CDR3 is TGTGCCAGCAGCTTAGCACAGTACAATGAGCAGTTCTTC.

The rearrangement uses TRBV6-5 and TRBJ2-5, with D tentatively TRBD2 (5 bases). The V end lost 5 bases, the J end lost 2 bases, and 9 bases lay between the germline ends. Germline-derived CDR1 and CDR2 are MNHEY and SVGAGI. The CDR3 has 13 residues. CDR3 residues: CASSPTTQETQYF. As DNA, the CDR3 is TGTGCCAGCAGTCCGACTACACAAGAGACCCAGTACTTC.

The chain is built from TRBV18 and TRBJ2-5, with 7 bases aligning to TRBD2. The germline gives CDR1 KGHSH, CDR2 LQKENI. The V gene end was trimmed by 6 bases and the J gene end by 6 bases; junction bases not matched to a gene: 13. The CDR3 is 15 residues long. CDR3 nucleotides: TGTGCCAGCTCGGATACTAGCGTCCTCAAGAAGACCCAGTACTTC. Amino acid sequence: CASSDTSVLKKTQYF.

This chain's CDR3 is CASSFRGYEQFF. For the CDR3, the DNA is TGTGCCAGTAGTTTCAGGGGCTATGAGCAGTTCTTC. V is TRBV19 and J is TRBJ2-1; D may be TRBD1 (6 bases). Trimming shortened V by 5 bases and J by 8 bases, and 10 bases separated the two germline ends. CDR1 is LNHDA and CDR2 is SQIVND in the germline V gene (reference sequence). The length of the CDR3 is 12 residues.

V usage is TRBV7-8 and J usage is TRBJ1-6, with 11 bases that match TRBD1. Germline CDR1 reads SGHVS; CDR2 reads FQNEAQ. This CDR3 has 16 residues. The junction had 11 bases not matched to a gene; V was cut back by 5 bases and J by 11 bases. The CDR3, as DNA: TGTGCCAGCAGCCCAATCCGGGACAGGGGGTTTCCACCCCTCCACTTT. Amino acid sequence: CASSPIRDRGFPPLHF. Complete variable domain (other parts from reference TRBV7-8 and TRBJ1-6): GAGVSQSPRYKVAKRGQDVALRCDPISGHVSLFWYQQALGQGPEFLTYFQNEAQLDKSGLPSDRFFAERPEGSVSTLKIQRTQQEDSAVYLCASSPIRDRGFPPLHFGNGTRLTVT.

V and J are TRBV6-5 and TRBJ2-7; D unresolved. The CDR3 has 12 residues. The germline V gene has CDR1 MNHEY and CDR2 SVGAGI. Trimming pared 3 bases from V and 7 bases from J, leaving 10 bases between. DNA for the CDR3: TGTGCCAGCAGTTATCAAACGGGTGAGCAGTACTTC. Its translation is CASSYQTGEQYF.

This clone occurred a few times. J is TRBJ1-6 and V is TRBV6-5, with D tentatively TRBD1 (6 bases). This CDR3 has 14 amino acids. V lost 3 bases and J lost 10, with 13 bases in between. Germline V lookup: CDR1 MNHEY, CDR2 SVGAGI. CDR3 protein: CASSYQGRDSPLHF. The CDR3 region has the DNA TGTGCCAGCAGTTATCAGGGGAGAGACTCACCCCTCCACTTT.

The chain recombines TRBV5-1 with TRBJ2-5; D unclear. The end of the DNA is better explained by TRBJ2-7, so the J call may be wrong. Germline CDR1 is SGHRS and CDR2 is YFSETQ. The CDR3 spans 15 residues. The CDR3 DNA follows: TGCGCCAGCAGCTTGGACGGAGCTCCCTCCTACGAGCAGTACTTC. Encoded protein: CASSLDGAPSYEQYF.

V usage is TRBV7-9 and J usage is TRBJ2-3, with TRBD2 as a possible D gene (6 bases). The CDR3 loop spans 15 amino acids. The ends were cut back, 5 bases at V and 6 bases at J, with 18 bases in the middle. CDR1 is SEHNR and CDR2 is FQNEAQ in the germline V gene (reference sequence). This CDR3 is CASSNADGGSDTQYF. The DNA for the CDR3 is TGTGCCAGCAGCAACGCGGATGGGGGGTCGGATACGCAGTATTTT.

The rearrangement uses TRBV19 and TRBJ1-6; no reliable D call. The germline V gene encodes CDR1 LNHDA and CDR2 SQIVND (reference sequence). The V end was cut by 4 bases, the J end by 2 bases, with 15 bases between. The CDR3 contains 17 residues. The CDR3 loop reads CASSSPPRIPYNSPLHF. CDR3 DNA sequence: TGTGCCAGTAGTAGCCCGCCTAGAATACCCTATAATTCACCCCTCCACTTT.

The J gene is TRBJ2-7, the V gene TRBV7-9; a weak D match, TRBD1 (6 bases). Germline V CDR1 and CDR2: SEHNR, FQNEAQ (reference sequence). V lost 4 bases and J 12 bases, leaving 16 bases between the germline ends. The CDR3 contains 12 residues. The CDR3 is CASSSLQGSPYF. DNA for the CDR3: TGTGCCAGCAGCTCCCTACAGGGTTCGCCGTACTTC.

Here the CDR3 DNA reads TGTGCCTGGACCGCTAGCGGGGGGGCGGGAGATACGCAGTATTTT. This sequence encodes CAWTASGGAGDTQYF. This rearrangement joins TRBV30 to TRBJ2-3; 12 bases fit TRBD2. Germline loops: CDR1 GTSNPN, CDR2 SVGIG (reference sequence). This CDR3 has 15 residues. J gave up 5 bases and V 4 bases, and 7 bases lay outside the gene matches.

The chain recombines TRBV7-9 with TRBJ2-2; a weak D match, TRBD1 (5 bases). The CDR3 consists of 15 residues. Per germline, CDR1 SEHNR and CDR2 FQNEAQ (reference sequence). V was pared by 1 base and J by 4 bases, with 10 bases between. The CDR3: CASSLGRVSTGELFF. CDR3 nucleotides: TGTGCCAGCAGCTTAGGCAGGGTGAGCACCGGGGAGCTGTTTTTT.

The chain uses TRBV27 and TRBJ1-2, with D perhaps matching TRBD1 (5 bases). CDR3 length: 12 amino acids. V gave up 6 bases and J gave up 10 bases, with 15 bases separating them. Germline values: CDR1 MNHEY, CDR2 SMNVEV (reference sequence). The CDR3 is CASRYIQGPYTF. The CDR3 DNA reads TGTGCCAGCAGATACATTCAGGGCCCCTACACCTTC.

CDR3 protein: CASSEDGDRVFAGANVLTF. DNA for the CDR3: TGTGCCAGCAGCGAAGATGGGGACAGGGTGTTTGCTGGGGCCAACGTCCTGACTTTC. V usage is TRBV5-5 and J usage is TRBJ2-6; TRBD1 matches 9 bases. The CDR3 has 19 residues. Germline V CDR1 and CDR2: SGHKS, YYEKEE (reference sequence). After removal of 4 bases from V and 2 bases from J, the junction contained 13 bases not matched to a gene. The complete variable domain, with remaining parts taken from reference TRBV5-5 and TRBJ2-6, reads DAGVTQSPTHLIKTRGQQVTLRCSPISGHKSVSWYQQVLGQGPQFIFQYYEKEERGRGNFPDRFSARQFPNYSSELNVNALLLGDSALYLCASSEDGDRVFAGANVLTFGAGSRLTVL.

CDR3 region: CASSYVAGVDGYTF. Written as DNA, the CDR3 is TGTGCCAGCAGTTACGTAGCGGGGGTAGATGGCTACACCTTC. The rearrangement links TRBV6-5 to TRBJ1-2, with D possibly TRBD1 on 5 matching bases. Germline assignment: CDR1 MNHEY and CDR2 SVGAGI. Deletions cut 2 bases from V and 6 bases from J, with 13 bases between. The CDR3 is 14 residues long.

The genes are TRBV6-1 and TRBJ2-7; 9 nucleotides line up with TRBD1. The CDR3 consists of 15 residues. J lost 3 bases, V lost 4 bases, and 7 bases had no gene match. CDR1 and CDR2 from the germline V gene are MNHNS and SASEGT. Here the CDR3 DNA reads TGTGCCAGCAGTGGGGTAGGACAGGGGTACTACGAGCAGTACTTC. Encoded protein: CASSGVGQGYYEQYF.

The V gene is TRBV4-2, the J gene TRBJ1-6; possible D gene TRBD1, 5 bases. V was shortened by 0 bases and J by 8 bases, with 11 bases between the two germline ends. Germline lookup yields CDR1 LGHNA and CDR2 YNFKEQ. The length of the CDR3 is 15 residues. CDR3 in DNA: TGTGCCAGCAGCCAAGATACGCAGGGTGATTCACCCCTCCACTTT. Protein sequence: CASSQDTQGDSPLHF.

For the CDR3, the DNA is TGCGCCAGCAGATTTGGGGGGGCAGATACGCAGTATTTT. It translates to CASRFGGADTQYF. V and J are TRBV10-2 and TRBJ2-3; 7 bases match TRBD2. The length of the CDR3 is 13 residues. Losses at the gene ends were 6 bases for V and 4 bases for J; bases not matched to a gene: 4. In germline, CDR1 is WSHSY, CDR2 SAAADI.